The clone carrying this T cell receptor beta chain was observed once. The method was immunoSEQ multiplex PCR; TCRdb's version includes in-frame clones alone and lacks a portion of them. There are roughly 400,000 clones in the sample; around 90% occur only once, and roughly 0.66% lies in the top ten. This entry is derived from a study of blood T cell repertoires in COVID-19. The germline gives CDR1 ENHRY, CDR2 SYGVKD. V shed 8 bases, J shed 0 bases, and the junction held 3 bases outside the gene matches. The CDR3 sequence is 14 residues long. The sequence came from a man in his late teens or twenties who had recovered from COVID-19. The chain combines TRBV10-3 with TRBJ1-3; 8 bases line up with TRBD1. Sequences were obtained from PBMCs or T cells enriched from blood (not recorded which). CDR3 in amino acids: CAIGTGSSGNTIYF. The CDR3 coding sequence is TGTGCCATCGGGACAGGTAGCTCTGGAAACACCATATATTTT.